The 21 T cell receptor beta chains below all came from one sample that was sequenced in a study of technical replicates of blood from a few donors. Here immunoSEQ multiplex PCR was the method, and the copy in TCRdb shows in-frame clones only, minus some. The sample shows 70,000 to 95,000 clones, 95% to 98% of them seen only once. Sequenced sample: T cells isolated from PBMCs. The receptors stem from a human donor in good health.

V gene TRBV4-2 combines with J gene TRBJ2-1; D possibly corresponds to TRBD2 (6 bases). The CDR3 has 14 amino acids. The germline gives CDR1 LGHNA, CDR2 YNFKEQ. Trimming stripped 1 base from V and 5 bases from J, with 9 bases between. The CDR3 loop is CASSQVGLNNEQFF. CDR3 nucleotides: TGTGCCAGCAGCCAAGTGGGACTTAACAATGAGCAGTTCTTC.

This sequence joins TRBV7-9 and TRBJ1-2; perhaps TRBD1 as D (5 bases). This CDR3 spans 14 amino acids. The V gene lost 6 bases and the J gene lost 1 base, with 12 bases spanning the gap. Germline lookup yields CDR1 SEHNR and CDR2 FQNEAQ (reference sequence). The DNA for the CDR3 is TGTGCCAGCAGTTCTGACAGCGTTAACTATGGCTACACCTTC. Amino acids: CASSSDSVNYGYTF.

This clone showed up just once. The CDR3 nucleotides are TGTGCCACCAGCAGTGAGGTCTTCTATGGCTACACCTTC. Translating gives CATSSEVFYGYTF. This chain uses TRBV15 with TRBJ1-2; D call uncertain. Per the germline V gene, CDR1 is LNHNV and CDR2 is YYDKDF (reference sequence). The CDR3 has 13 residues. Trimming pared 3 bases from V and 4 bases from J, leaving 9 bases between.

The chain recombines TRBV7-3 with TRBJ1-2; weak D call: TRBD1 (5 bases). There are 17 residues in the CDR3. Per the germline V gene, CDR1 is SGHTA and CDR2 is FQGTGA. With 1 base removed from V and 0 bases from J, the gap between germline ends came to 15 bases. CDR3 region: CASSLNSRGGANYGYTF. CDR3 DNA sequence: TGTGCCAGCAGCTTAAATTCTAGGGGAGGGGCTAACTATGGCTACACCTTC.

The rearrangement joins TRBV20-1 to TRBJ2-7; no clear D. Germline CDR1 reads DFQATT; CDR2 reads SNEGSKA (reference sequence). The CDR3 is 11 residues long. V dropped 3 bases and J dropped 3 bases, with 6 bases sitting between them. Here the CDR3 DNA reads TGCAGTGCTAGTAGACTCTACGAGCAGTACTTC. Translated, it gives CSASRLYEQYF.

J is TRBJ1-1 and V is TRBV7-9, with TRBD1 matching 7 bases. Germline V gene sequence: CDR1 SEHNR, CDR2 FQNEAQ (reference sequence). The CDR3 covers 12 residues. V lost 3 bases to trimming and J lost 8 bases; unmatched junction nucleotides: 3. CDR3 sequence (DNA): TGTGCCAGCAGCTTCGGGGGACAGGAAGCTTTCTTT. Translation: CASSFGGQEAFF.

V is TRBV7-2 and J is TRBJ1-2, with 10 bases aligning to TRBD1. This CDR3 contains 14 residues. Germline CDR1 and CDR2: SGHTA and FQGNSA. The V and J ends lost 6 bases and 5 bases, in that order; junction bases with no gene match: 6. CDR3 residues: CASRGTGVLYGYTF. The CDR3 nucleotides read TGTGCCAGCAGAGGGACAGGGGTCCTTTATGGCTACACCTTC.

This chain links TRBV27 with TRBJ2-1, with D perhaps TRBD2 (5 bases). This CDR3 comprises 13 residues. V lost 6 bases, J lost 5 bases, and 11 bases lay in between. Germline V gives CDR1 MNHEY, CDR2 SMNVEV (reference sequence). The CDR3 DNA follows: TGTGCCAGCAGCCAGCGGAGGAACAATGAGCAGTTCTTC. Its protein product is CASSQRRNNEQFF.

The chain uses TRBV29-1 and TRBJ1-2, with D maybe TRBD1 (6 bases). Germline values: CDR1 SQVTM, CDR2 ANQGSEA. There are 11 residues in the CDR3. V lost 5 bases to trimming and J lost 8 bases, with 12 bases between them. The CDR3 spells CSVQGHWGYTF. Here the CDR3 DNA reads TGCAGCGTTCAGGGACACTGGGGCTACACCTTC.

This clone was seen only once. The CDR3 DNA reads as TGTGCCAGCAGTTTACACAGTCCGAACACCGGGGAGCTGTTTTTT. This encodes CASSLHSPNTGELFF. V and J are TRBV27 and TRBJ2-2; D unresolved. The germline gives CDR1 MNHEY, CDR2 SMNVEV (reference sequence). The CDR3 consists of 15 residues. Trimming shortened V by 2 bases and J by 0 bases, and 7 bases separated the two germline ends.

DNA for the CDR3: TGTGCCAGCAGGATCGCGACAGGGGACGATCAGCCCCAGCATTTT. The encoded protein is CASRIATGDDQPQHF. J is TRBJ1-5 and V is TRBV27; 8 nucleotides align to TRBD1. V lost 6 bases, J lost 5 bases, and 9 bases stayed unmatched. Germline V gene lookup returns CDR1 MNHEY and CDR2 SMNVEV (reference sequence). The CDR3 has 15 residues.

The chain carries TRBV19 and TRBJ2-2; 12 bases fit TRBD1. From germline, CDR1 is LNHDA and CDR2 SQIVND (reference sequence). The V segment lost 8 bases and the J segment 7 bases; nucleotides outside the gene matches: 11. This CDR3 contains 16 residues. The CDR3 sequence: CASRWGQGAGNGELFF. For the CDR3, the DNA is TGTGCCAGTCGATGGGGACAGGGGGCGGGTAACGGGGAGCTGTTTTTT.

This chain links TRBV9 with TRBJ2-5; 10 nucleotides agree with TRBD2. The CDR3 covers 15 residues. J gave up 1 base and V 2 bases, and 2 bases lay outside the gene matches. In germline, CDR1 is SGDLS, CDR2 YYNGEE. The CDR3 loop is CASSVSGRTQETQYF. The CDR3, as DNA: TGTGCCAGCAGCGTTAGCGGGAGGACCCAAGAGACCCAGTACTTC.

The V gene is TRBV7-8, the J gene TRBJ2-5; D ambiguous. The length of the CDR3 is 11 residues. Germline CDR1 SGHVS, CDR2 FQNEAQ. Trimming took 5 bases from V and 2 from J, leaving 3 bases between them. Here the CDR3 DNA reads TGTGCCAGCAGCGCGCAAGAGACCCAGTACTTC. This translates into CASSAQETQYF. The whole variable domain, filled in from reference TRBV7-8 and TRBJ2-5, reads GAGVSQSPRYKVAKRGQDVALRCDPISGHVSLFWYQQALGQGPEFLTYFQNEAQLDKSGLPSDRFFAERPEGSVSTLKIQRTQQEDSAVYLCASSAQETQYFGPGTRLLVL.

V and J are TRBV7-8 and TRBJ2-7; D not certain. This CDR3 is 12 amino acids long. V was cut by 2 bases and J by 4 bases, with 6 bases left in between. Germline V gene data show CDR1 as SGHVS and CDR2 as FQNEAQ. The CDR3 DNA sequence: TGTGCCAGCAGCTTACCGGGTTACGAGCAGTACTTC. Its protein product is CASSLPGYEQYF.

The chain uses TRBV30 and TRBJ1-2, with a weak D call TRBD1 (5 bases). The V gene's germline CDR1 is GTSNPN and CDR2 SVGIG (reference sequence). This CDR3 spans 12 amino acids. V dropped 1 base and J dropped 6 bases, with 9 bases sitting between them. CDR3 in amino acids: CAWSAGDHGYTF. The CDR3 DNA is TGTGCCTGGAGTGCGGGGGATCATGGCTACACCTTC. Supplemented by reference TRBV30 and TRBJ1-2, the full variable domain reads SQTIHQWPATLVQPVGSPLSLECTVEGTSNPNLYWYRQAAGRGLQLLFYSVGIGQISSEVPQNLSASRPQDRQFILSSKKLLLSDSGFYLCAWSAGDHGYTFGSGTRLTVV.

The chain couples TRBV27 to TRBJ1-5; 9 bases map to TRBD1. V lost 3 bases and J lost 7; bases outside the gene matches: 4. The CDR3 covers 14 residues. Germline V gene data show CDR1 as MNHEY and CDR2 as SMNVEV (reference sequence). The CDR3 loop reads CASSFGQGLQPQHF. CDR3 nucleotides: TGTGCCAGCAGTTTTGGACAGGGGCTCCAGCCCCAGCATTTT.

The DNA of the CDR3 is TGTGCCAGCAGCCCGGGACAGGGCCCCTGGTCCACTGAAGCTTTCTTT. This encodes CASSPGQGPWSTEAFF. This chain links TRBV11-2 with TRBJ1-1; 9 nucleotides line up with TRBD1. V trimming: 5 bases; J trimming: 4 bases; junction bases outside the gene matches: 11. The germline V gene encodes CDR1 SGHAT and CDR2 FQNNGV. The CDR3 is 16 residues long. Looking up the rest from reference TRBV11-2 and TRBJ1-1 gives the full variable domain: EAGVAQSPRYKIIEKRQSVAFWCNPISGHATLYWYQQILGQGPKLLIQFQNNGVVDDSQLPKDRFSAERLKGVDSTLKIQPAKLEDSAVYLCASSPGQGPWSTEAFFGQGTRLTVV.

This clone was detected once. V and J are TRBV27 and TRBJ1-1, with D unclear. The germline V gene encodes CDR1 MNHEY and CDR2 SMNVEV (reference sequence). The V end lost 4 bases, the J end lost 1 base, and 22 bases lay between the germline ends. The CDR3 extends over 18 amino acids. The CDR3 DNA sequence: TGTGCCAGCAGTTCTCGAGGTATAGGTTTAATTGGGAACACTGAAGCTTTCTTT. Its protein is CASSSRGIGLIGNTEAFF.

This rearrangement joins TRBV6-5 to TRBJ2-7; a possible D gene is TRBD1 (5 bases). V was pared by 2 bases and J by 6 bases, with 17 bases between. Germline loops: CDR1 MNHEY, CDR2 SVGAGI. CDR3 length: 15 residues. Here the CDR3 DNA reads TGTGCCAGCAGTTACGGTGTCAGGGCCTCTAGCGAGCAGTACTTC. This sequence encodes CASSYGVRASSEQYF.

The gene calls are TRBV5-1 and TRBJ2-3; 8 bases align to TRBD2. Germline lookup yields CDR1 SGHRS and CDR2 YFSETQ. The V and J ends lost 3 bases and 3 bases, in that order; junction bases with no gene match: 6. This CDR3 comprises 15 residues. CDR3 amino acids: CASSSGLAVTDTQYF. The CDR3 DNA is TGCGCCAGCAGCTCTGGACTAGCTGTTACAGATACGCAGTATTTT. Drawing the rest from reference TRBV5-1 and TRBJ2-3, the complete variable domain is KAGVTQTPRYLIKTRGQQVTLSCSPISGHRSVSWYQQTPGQGLQFLFEYFSETQRNKGNFPGRFSGRQFSNSRSEMNVSTLELGDSALYLCASSSGLAVTDTQYFGPGTRLTVL.